These 21 T cell receptor beta chains share one sample of origin, sequenced in a study of cytomegalovirus exposure and HLA in healthy donors. PCR used 60 Vbeta primers and 13 Jbeta primers. TCRdb's copy holds only in-frame clones and misses some; the assay was immunoSEQ multiplex PCR. The table lists roughly 120,000 clones, about 80% of them singletons. Sequenced sample: PBMCs. The source of these receptors is a woman between 50 and 59 years old in good health and CMV-seropositive.

This clone turned up a few times. The CDR3 loop is CASDPGGSGANVLTF. The CDR3 region has the DNA TGTGCCAGCGACCCCGGGGGCTCTGGGGCCAACGTCCTGACTTTC. V usage is TRBV25-1 and J usage is TRBJ2-6; D perhaps matches TRBD2 (6 bases). From germline, CDR1 is MGHDK and CDR2 SYGVNS. Trimming cost V 8 bases and J 0 bases, with 11 bases left between them. The CDR3 is 15 residues long.

The chain links TRBV11-2 to TRBJ2-3; 7 bases agree with TRBD1. J gave up 2 bases and V 1 base, and 9 bases lay outside the gene matches. The germline gives CDR1 SGHAT, CDR2 FQNNGV. The CDR3 is 17 residues long. This chain's CDR3 is CASSLALRTGYTDTQYF. The DNA of the CDR3 is TGTGCCAGCAGCTTAGCTCTGCGGACAGGCTACACAGATACGCAGTATTTT.

This clone turned up a few times. The V gene is TRBV29-1, the J gene TRBJ1-2; D remains ambiguous. The CDR3 runs to 16 residues. Germline V lookup: CDR1 SQVTM, CDR2 ANQGSEA. Trimming left V 0 bases short and J 5 bases short, with 19 bases between. The CDR3 here is CSVEDSPGRFIYGYTF. CDR3 nucleotides: TGCAGCGTTGAAGATTCCCCGGGAAGGTTTATTTATGGCTACACCTTC.

The chain has TRBV2 and TRBJ2-7; TRBD1 agrees at 8 bases. V gave up 6 bases and J gave up 2 bases; unmatched junction bases: 6. Per germline, CDR1 SNHLY and CDR2 FYNNEI. CDR3 length: 14 residues. This CDR3 reads CASRGETGAYEQYF. The CDR3 coding sequence is TGTGCCAGCAGGGGGGAGACAGGGGCCTACGAGCAGTACTTC.

This clone was counted between two and nine times. The CDR3 loop reads CASSPWTASNTEAFF. As DNA, the CDR3 is TGTGCCAGCAGTCCATGGACAGCCTCGAACACTGAAGCTTTCTTT. V is TRBV27 and J is TRBJ1-1, with D perhaps TRBD1 (6 bases). The CDR3 spans 15 residues. V was shortened by 5 bases and J by 1 base, with 14 bases between the two germline ends. CDR1 is MNHEY and CDR2 is SMNVEV in the germline V gene (reference sequence).

V is TRBV18 and J is TRBJ1-6; no clear D gene. The germline CDR1 and CDR2 sequences are KGHSH and LQKENI. V was pared by 8 bases and J by 10 bases, with 21 bases between. This CDR3 spans 15 amino acids. The CDR3 DNA sequence: TGTGCCAGCCGCAATACCGGACTGATTGGGTCACCCCTCCACTTT. Protein product: CASRNTGLIGSPLHF.

The chain recombines TRBV5-1 with TRBJ2-1; TRBD2 agrees at 13 bases. V was clipped by 7 bases and J by 0 bases; unmatched bases: 7. The CDR3 has 17 residues. Germline-derived CDR1 and CDR2 are SGHRS and YFSETQ. CDR3 loop: CASAGLAGPNSYNEQFF. The CDR3 coding sequence is TGCGCCAGCGCGGGACTAGCGGGGCCTAACTCCTACAATGAGCAGTTCTTC.

The chain uses TRBV29-1 and TRBJ2-7; maybe TRBD1 (6 bases). This CDR3 comprises 12 residues. Trimming took 5 bases from V and 3 from J, leaving 11 bases between them. Germline assignment: CDR1 SQVTM and CDR2 ANQGSEA. Here the CDR3 reads CSVKTGDYEQYF. The CDR3 DNA reads TGCAGCGTTAAGACAGGAGACTACGAGCAGTACTTC.

J is TRBJ2-5 and V is TRBV7-2, with D tentatively TRBD2 (6 bases). The CDR3 contains 15 residues. Germline-derived CDR1 and CDR2 are SGHTA and FQGNSA. V was shortened by 6 bases and J by 0 bases, with 14 bases between the two germline ends. As DNA, the CDR3 is TGTGCCAGCAGATTCGGGGCGGGGAACCAAGAGACCCAGTACTTC. Amino acid sequence: CASRFGAGNQETQYF.

In its sample, this clone was seen a few times. The rearrangement joins TRBV29-1 to TRBJ1-2, with TRBD1 identical over 7 bases. V was pared by 7 bases and J by 0 bases, with 11 bases of the junction left unmatched. The CDR3 extends over 15 amino acids. CDR1 SQVTM and CDR2 ANQGSEA come from the germline V gene. In DNA form, the CDR3 reads TGCAGCGCAGGGACAGTTTCGAGTCCTAACTATGGCTACACCTTC. It translates to CSAGTVSSPNYGYTF.

V usage is TRBV19 and J usage is TRBJ2-7; 9 bases match TRBD2. CDR1 is LNHDA, CDR2 SQIVND, per germline (reference sequence). The CDR3 consists of 15 residues. V shed 2 bases and J 7 bases; nucleotides not matched to a gene: 9. The CDR3 protein is CASSIRLAGLREQYF. The CDR3 DNA sequence: TGTGCCAGTAGTATACGGCTAGCGGGATTGAGGGAGCAGTACTTC.

This clone was observed a handful of times. The genes are TRBV4-2 and TRBJ2-3, with 11 nucleotides matching TRBD2. The CDR3 is 16 amino acids. Trimming at V came to 4 bases and at J to 4 bases, leaving 7 bases not matched to a gene. Germline V CDR1 and CDR2: LGHNA, YNFKEQ. The chain's CDR3 is CASSRNSGGAPDTQYF. The CDR3 region has the DNA TGTGCCAGCAGCCGAAATAGCGGGGGGGCCCCAGATACGCAGTATTTT.

V and J are TRBV25-1 and TRBJ2-2, with D tentatively TRBD1 (6 bases). The CDR3 extends over 15 amino acids. CDR1 is MGHDK, CDR2 SYGVNS, per germline. V was pared by 5 bases and J by 3 bases, with 13 bases between. For the CDR3, the DNA is TGTGCCAGCAGTCTGTGGGGACAACACACCGGGGAGCTGTTTTTT. Its protein is CASSLWGQHTGELFF.

The J gene is TRBJ1-1, the V gene TRBV2; a weak D match, TRBD1 (5 bases). The CDR3 contains 15 residues. The germline CDR1 and CDR2 sequences are SNHLY and FYNNEI. Trimming shortened V by 4 bases and J by 4 bases, and 16 bases separated the two germline ends. Written as DNA, the CDR3 is TGTGCCAGCAGTGTGGTAGCGGGGGGGGGCACTGAAGCTTTCTTT. This encodes CASSVVAGGGTEAFF.

The genes are TRBV9 and TRBJ2-3; 10 nucleotides line up with TRBD2. The CDR3 spans 18 residues. Germline CDR1 is SGDLS and CDR2 is YYNGEE. V was pared by 0 bases and J by 1 base, with 8 bases of the junction left unmatched. CDR3 nucleotides: TGTGCCAGCAGCGTAGCAGCGGGAGGGCCGGGCGGCACAGATACGCAGTATTTT. Its protein product is CASSVAAGGPGGTDTQYF.

The rearrangement uses TRBV2 and TRBJ2-2; D is uncertain. V was clipped by 6 bases and J by 0 bases, with 8 bases between them. There are 14 residues in the CDR3. Germline assignment: CDR1 SNHLY and CDR2 FYNNEI. For the CDR3, the DNA is TGTGCCAGCAGAAAGCGAACGAACACCGGGGAGCTGTTTTTT. Translated, it gives CASRKRTNTGELFF.

V and J are TRBV10-3 and TRBJ2-7; TRBD1 agrees at 8 bases. The trim removed 3 bases at V and 2 bases at J, leaving 3 bases unmatched. The CDR3 length is 14 residues. Germline V gives CDR1 ENHRY, CDR2 SYGVKD. This CDR3 reads CAISDGQGTYEQYF. CDR3 DNA sequence: TGTGCCATCAGTGATGGACAGGGCACCTACGAGCAGTACTTC.

Details on this clone: Mismatch with germline at one junction end may stem from a read error. The gene calls are TRBV7-9 and TRBJ1-1, with D possibly matching TRBD1 (6 bases). The CDR3 sequence is 15 residues long. In germline, CDR1 is SEHNR, CDR2 FQNEAQ (reference sequence). The CDR3 spells CSSSWFQGGNTEAFF. The DNA for the CDR3 is TGTTCCAGCAGCTGGTTCCAAGGGGGGAACACTGAAGCTTTCTTT.

The gene calls are TRBV18 and TRBJ2-2; a weak D match, TRBD1 (5 bases). Deletions cut 3 bases from V and 6 bases from J, with 8 bases between. The CDR3 consists of 13 residues. Germline loops: CDR1 KGHSH, CDR2 LQKENI. This CDR3 is CASSPQGAGELFF. The CDR3 DNA sequence: TGTGCCAGCTCACCGCAGGGCGCCGGGGAGCTGTTTTTT.

This clone was detected only once. The V and J genes are TRBV18 and TRBJ2-4; weak D call: TRBD2 (6 bases). Trimming shortened V by 8 bases and J by 8 bases, and 13 bases separated the two germline ends. The CDR3 extends over 12 amino acids. Germline CDR1 KGHSH, CDR2 LQKENI. The CDR3 reads CASGGERDIQYF. In DNA form, the CDR3 reads TGTGCCAGCGGTGGGGAGCGGGACATTCAGTACTTC.

This clone has just a few counts. The J gene is TRBJ2-7, the V gene TRBV9; a possible D gene is TRBD2 (6 bases). From germline, CDR1 is SGDLS and CDR2 YYNGEE. This CDR3 region has 16 residues. V was pared by 4 bases and J by 5 bases, with 22 bases between. The CDR3 here is CASSFPSGGMVHEQYF. CDR3 nucleotide sequence: TGTGCCAGCAGCTTCCCTTCTGGGGGGATGGTCCACGAGCAGTACTTC.